This T cell receptor (beta chain) was sequenced in a study of blood T cells in healthy people across ages. Remarks on this clonotype: Its antigen is unidentified.

Then a second PCR, running roughly 6 to 12 cycles, was carried out with a sample-barcoded 5' primer and a J-beta primer mix. Every single cDNA molecule received a tag from a template-switch adaptor with 12 random nucleotides. Sequencing recovered at least 2.5 million CDR3-containing paired-end reads from each sample. Using its own MiXCR run on the 5' RACE reads, TCRdb lists one record per CDR3 protein. The table includes about 1.8 million distinct CDR3 sequences, around 50% detected once. Study results and caveats: Both naive CD4+ cell counts and diversity were greater in long-lived donors than in aged donors.

The germline gives CDR1 SGHRS, CDR2 YFSETQ. CDR3 length: 16 residues. With 7 bases clipped from V and 1 base from J, the junction kept 6 bases outside the gene matches. The chain combines TRBV5-1 with TRBJ2-6, with 9 bases that match TRBD1. The clonotype comes from a middle-aged woman in good health. Sequenced sample: blood. The DNA of the CDR3 is TGCGCCAGCGGACAGGGGTCCTTGTCTGGGGCCAACGTCCTGACTTTC. It translates to CASGQGSLSGANVLTF.